Detailed here is one TCR beta chain. Trimming cost V 0 bases and J 3 bases, with 12 bases left between them. This CDR3 spans 15 amino acids. Germline loops: CDR1 LGHNA, CDR2 YSLEER. The sample comes from a study of blood T cell repertoires in COVID-19. Study-level background: Samples of COVID-19 (acute and convalescent) were obtained from the United States, Italy and Spain.

Clones were read by immunoSEQ multiplex PCR, and TCRdb kept only the in-frame ones, dropping some. The sample shows about 91,000 clones, roughly 86% of them seen only once. The chain is built from TRBV4-3 and TRBJ2-7; TRBD1 is a possible D gene (5 bases). The source of this sequence is a man aged 50-60 years with active or convalescent COVID-19. Sequencing input: peripheral blood. CDR3 sequence (DNA): TGCGCCAGCAGCCAAGATCCCCAAGGGGTCTACGAGCAGTACTTC. Protein sequence: CASSQDPQGVYEQYF.